These 29 T cell receptor beta chains share one sample of origin, sequenced in a study of circulating tumor DNA in untreated peripheral T-cell lymphoma. Some clones are missing from TCRdb's copy, which holds only in-frame ones; the method was immunoSEQ multiplex PCR. The sample holds 580 or so clones; over 85% are singletons and the top ten take approximately 1%. Sample: cell-free DNA from blood serum. The receptors were gathered from a human donor with peripheral T-cell lymphoma.

The chain links TRBV2 to TRBJ1-2; 7 nucleotides match TRBD1. CDR1 and CDR2 from the germline V gene are SNHLY and FYNNEI. V shed 8 bases and J 8 bases; nucleotides not matched to a gene: 20. This CDR3 has 16 amino acids. The CDR3 here is CASLTQQGTYSMGYTF. The CDR3 DNA reads TGTGCCAGCCTAACTCAACAGGGGACTTACTCTATGGGCTACACCTTC. Filled out from reference TRBV2 and TRBJ1-2, the complete variable domain reads EPEVTQTPSHQVTQMGQEVILRCVPISNHLYFYWYRQILGQKVEFLVSFYNNEISEKSEIFDDQFSVERPDGSNFTLKIRSTKLEDSAMYFCASLTQQGTYSMGYTFGSGTRLTVV.

A remark on this clone: A junction boundary mismatches the germline segment, possibly from a read error. This chain links TRBV10-3 with TRBJ2-1; unclear D gene. Germline V CDR1 and CDR2: ENHRY, SYGVKD. This CDR3 comprises 14 residues. The CDR3 reads CAISEDLSYNEQLF. The CDR3 bases are TGTGCCATCAGTGAGGACCTTTCCTACAATGAGCAGCTCTTC.

Written as DNA, the CDR3 is TGTGCCAGCAGGTTGGGGACAGGGGGGACTGAAGCTTTCTTT. Its translation is CASRLGTGGTEAFF. The rearrangement links TRBV6-5 to TRBJ1-1; 11 bases match TRBD1. This CDR3 comprises 14 residues. Losses at the gene ends were 6 bases for V and 5 bases for J; bases not matched to a gene: 5. CDR1 and CDR2 from the germline V gene are MNHEY and SVGAGI.

The chain recombines TRBV7-8 with TRBJ1-1; 7 positions agree with TRBD1. The J segment lost 6 bases and the V segment lost 6 bases, leaving 13 bases of the junction unmatched. This CDR3 has 15 residues. Germline V lookup: CDR1 SGHVS, CDR2 FQNEAQ. Here the CDR3 DNA reads TGTGCCAGCAGTCGAAGCGACAGGGTACCTCCTGAAGCTTTCTTT. Protein: CASSRSDRVPPEAFF. Full variable domain (rest looked up from reference TRBV7-8 and TRBJ1-1): GAGVSQSPRYKVAKRGQDVALRCDPISGHVSLFWYQQALGQGPEFLTYFQNEAQLDKSGLPSDRFFAERPEGSVSTLKIQRTQQEDSAVYLCASSRSDRVPPEAFFGQGTRLTVV.

This chain connects TRBV10-3 to TRBJ1-5; D not resolved. CDR3 length: 13 amino acids. The germline V gene encodes CDR1 ENHRY and CDR2 SYGVKD. Trimming took 8 bases from V and 0 from J, leaving 8 bases between them. This CDR3 is CAIGAISNQPQHF. The CDR3 DNA sequence: TGTGCCATCGGTGCGATTAGCAATCAGCCCCAGCATTTT.

A few counts support this clone. The rearrangement uses TRBV5-1 and TRBJ1-5; D is ambiguous. This CDR3 contains 13 residues. Germline CDR1 SGHRS, CDR2 YFSETQ. Trimming stripped 0 bases from V and 4 bases from J, with 5 bases between. The CDR3, as DNA: TGCGCCAGCAGCTTGGGAGATAATCAGCCCCAGCATTTT. This sequence encodes CASSLGDNQPQHF.

The gene calls are TRBV5-1 and TRBJ1-4; D might be TRBD1 (6 bases). V lost 2 bases and J 5 bases, leaving 7 bases between the germline ends. This CDR3 has 13 amino acids. Per germline, CDR1 SGHRS and CDR2 YFSETQ. The DNA of the CDR3 is TGCGCCAGCAGCTTTGGACAGAATGAAAAACTGTTTTTT. This codes for CASSFGQNEKLFF.

This rearrangement joins TRBV6-1 to TRBJ1-5; no reliable D call. The V gene's germline CDR1 is MNHNS and CDR2 SASEGT. V was pared by 4 bases and J by 0 bases, with 4 bases between. CDR3 length: 13 amino acids. CDR3 DNA: TGTGCCAGCAGTGTCAATAGCAATCAGCCCCAGCATTTT. The encoded protein is CASSVNSNQPQHF.

J is TRBJ2-7 and V is TRBV29-1; D is ambiguous. This CDR3 has 12 residues. Between the trimmed V and J ends, which lost 1 base and 2 bases, there was a span of 6 bases. CDR1 SQVTM and CDR2 ANQGSEA come from the germline V gene. CDR3 sequence (DNA): TGCAGCGTTGAAGGGGATACCTACGAGCAGTACTTC. Encoded protein: CSVEGDTYEQYF.

The chain couples TRBV27 to TRBJ2-7, with 7 bases matching TRBD2. This CDR3 spans 13 amino acids. Germline trimming cut 10 bases from V and 3 bases from J; bases unmatched to any gene: 9. Germline loops: CDR1 MNHEY, CDR2 SMNVEV (reference sequence). The CDR3 reads CAMRGTRLYEQYV. The DNA of the CDR3 is TGTGCCATGCGGGGGACCCGGCTCTACGAGCAGTACGTC.

The rearrangement joins TRBV30 to TRBJ2-1, with D hard to call. Germline lookup yields CDR1 GTSNPN and CDR2 SVGIG (reference sequence). This CDR3 is 12 amino acids long. Trimming removed 4 bases at V and 3 bases at J, with 7 bases between. As DNA, the CDR3 is TGTGCCTGGACGGACGGCTACAATGAGCAGTTCTTC. Protein: CAWTDGYNEQFF.

The J gene is TRBJ2-7, the V gene TRBV28; D is unresolved. The CDR3 runs to 14 residues. Trimming removed 6 bases at V and 7 bases at J, with 19 bases between. In germline, CDR1 is MDHEN, CDR2 SYDVKM. CDR3: CASSPHPAWSEQYF. The CDR3 DNA follows: TGTGCCAGCAGCCCCCACCCCGCGTGGTCTGAGCAGTACTTC.

V and J are TRBV7-8 and TRBJ2-1; the D call may be TRBD1 or TRBD2 (5 bases each). Germline V gene data show CDR1 as SGHVS and CDR2 as FQNEAQ. V lost 2 bases and J 12 bases, leaving 11 bases between the germline ends. CDR3 length: 12 amino acids. CDR3 sequence reads: CASSLSSGGQFF. DNA for the CDR3: TGTGCCAGCAGCTTAAGTTCTGGGGGGCAGTTCTTC.

J is TRBJ1-1 and V is TRBV6-6; the D is unclear. The CDR3 has 14 residues. The germline gives CDR1 MNHNY, CDR2 SVGAGI (reference sequence). V was cut by 1 base and J by 0 bases, with 6 bases left in between. The CDR3 DNA is TGTGCCAGCAGTTACTTACTACTGAACACTGAAGCTTTCTTT. It translates to CASSYLLLNTEAFF.

This clone has a handful of counts. The chain combines TRBV27 with TRBJ1-1; TRBD1 agrees at 7 bases. This CDR3 has 12 amino acids. V lost 5 bases and J lost 6; bases outside the gene matches: 3. CDR1 is MNHEY and CDR2 is SMNVEV in the germline V gene (reference sequence). The DNA for the CDR3 is TGTGCCAGCAGTAAAACAGGGGCTGAAGCTTTCTTT. Amino acids: CASSKTGAEAFF.

DNA of the CDR3: TGTGCCAGCAGCTTAGGAGGGCGGGGAAGGGGGACGCAGTATTTT. Translating it yields CASSLGGRGRGTQYF. The chain combines TRBV7-2 with TRBJ2-3; D is perhaps TRBD1 or TRBD2 (6 bases each). There are 15 residues in the CDR3. V dropped 1 base and J dropped 9 bases, with 17 bases sitting between them. Germline-derived CDR1 and CDR2 are SGHTA and FQGNSA.

This sequence joins TRBV7-9 and TRBJ1-1; TRBD1 might be the D (6 bases). Per the germline V gene, CDR1 is SEHNR and CDR2 is FQNEAQ (reference sequence). Deletions cut 2 bases from V and 6 bases from J, with 10 bases between. The CDR3 spans 13 residues. The CDR3 DNA follows: TGTGCCAGCAGCTTATCCGACAGGCCTGAAGCTTTCTTT. It codes for CASSLSDRPEAFF.

The V call is TRBV10-3, the J call TRBJ2-1; D uncertain. Germline values: CDR1 ENHRY, CDR2 SYGVKD. Trimming took 6 bases from V and 5 from J, leaving 5 bases between them. The CDR3 loop spans 11 amino acids. The CDR3 bases are TGTGCCATCAGGCAAGACAATGAGCAGTTCTTC. It specifies CAIRQDNEQFF.

J is TRBJ2-7 and V is TRBV13, with D tentatively TRBD2 (6 bases). From germline, CDR1 is PRHDT and CDR2 FYEKMQ (reference sequence). The CDR3 runs 15 residues. V shed 5 bases and J shed 0 bases, with 14 bases lying between them. The CDR3 loop is CASSRAYGSSYEQYF. DNA for the CDR3: TGTGCCAGCAGCCGTGCGTACGGGAGCTCCTACGAGCAGTACTTC.

The chain couples TRBV19 to TRBJ1-1, with D perhaps TRBD1 (6 bases). With 7 bases removed from V and 6 bases from J, the gap between germline ends came to 21 bases. CDR3 length: 15 amino acids. Germline V gene data show CDR1 as LNHDA and CDR2 as SQIVND (reference sequence). The CDR3 DNA is TGTGCCAGTAACCCCCTGGGGGGCGAGGGGGCTGAAGCTTTCTTT. Its protein is CASNPLGGEGAEAFF.

The chain couples TRBV7-8 to TRBJ1-1; the D gene is possibly TRBD1 (5 bases). Germline CDR1 reads SGHVS; CDR2 reads FQNEAQ. The CDR3 runs 14 residues. The CDR3 sequence: CTTRGDFMNTEAFF. The CDR3 bases are TGTACGACCCGGGGGGATTTCATGAACACTGAAGCTTTCTTT.

This clone was recorded once. V usage is TRBV6-4 and J usage is TRBJ2-3; 11 positions agree with TRBD2. Trimming removed 6 bases from V and 2 bases from J; junction bases left unmatched: 7. Germline CDR1 MRHNA, CDR2 SNTAGT. There are 16 residues in the CDR3. CDR3 nucleotides: TGTGCCAGCAGCCTGACTAGCGGGGAACCCACAGATACGCAGTATTTT. This translates into CASSLTSGEPTDTQYF.

This sequence joins TRBV18 and TRBJ1-5, with D possibly matching TRBD1 (5 bases). The CDR3 has 15 residues. Looked up from germline, CDR1 is KGHSH and CDR2 is LQKENI. V lost 1 base to trimming and J lost 7 bases, with 14 bases between them. CDR3 in DNA: TGTGCCAGCTCACCACAGGGGCCGGTGGACCAGCCCCAGCATTTT. Translated, it gives CASSPQGPVDQPQHF. Using reference TRBV18 and TRBJ1-5 for the parts outside the CDR3, the full variable domain is NAGVMQNPRHLVRRRGQEARLRCSPMKGHSHVYWYRQLPEEGLKFMVYLQKENIIDESGMPKERFSAEFPKEGPSILRIQQVVRGDSAAYFCASSPQGPVDQPQHFGDGTRLSIL.

The chain has TRBV19 and TRBJ1-2, with 8 positions matching TRBD1. The V and J ends lost 6 bases and 6 bases, in that order; junction bases with no gene match: 6. CDR1 is LNHDA and CDR2 is SQIVND in the germline V gene (reference sequence). The CDR3 is 13 residues long. Here the CDR3 reads CASRADRAHGYTF. The DNA for the CDR3 is TGTGCCAGTAGGGCGGACAGGGCGCATGGCTACACCTTC.

The chain joins TRBV15 to TRBJ2-1, with D perhaps matching TRBD1 or TRBD2 (6 bases each). Per the germline V gene, CDR1 is LNHNV and CDR2 is YYDKDF (reference sequence). The CDR3 length is 16 residues. Trimming took 1 base from V and 8 from J, leaving 18 bases between them. The CDR3 loop is CATSRVPEGGYDEQFF. In nucleotides, the CDR3 is TGTGCCACCAGCAGAGTCCCCGAGGGGGGTTACGATGAGCAGTTCTTC.

This chain uses TRBV25-1 with TRBJ2-6; tentatively, D is TRBD1 or TRBD2 (5 bases each). V lost 1 base to trimming and J lost 2 bases, with 9 bases between them. The CDR3 runs to 16 residues. Germline V gives CDR1 MGHDK, CDR2 SYGVNS. The CDR3 protein is CASSEWGTAGANVLTF. For the CDR3, the DNA is TGTGCCAGCAGTGAATGGGGGACGGCTGGGGCCAACGTCCTGACTTTC.

The V call is TRBV30, the J call TRBJ2-2, with a tentative D call TRBD2 (6 bases). The germline V and J ends were trimmed by 2 bases and 8 bases, with 15 bases remaining between them. Germline V gene sequence: CDR1 GTSNPN, CDR2 SVGIG (reference sequence). The CDR3 has 14 amino acids. DNA of the CDR3: TGTGCCTGGAGTCCGGGACTTGCTGGAGGGGAGCTGTTTTTT. Translated: CAWSPGLAGGELFF.

The chain combines TRBV27 with TRBJ1-1, with D possibly matching TRBD1 (6 bases). V lost 4 bases and J lost 5, with 17 bases in between. Germline V gene sequence: CDR1 MNHEY, CDR2 SMNVEV (reference sequence). The CDR3 runs to 15 residues. CDR3 DNA sequence: TGTGCCAGCAGTTCGCCCCGGGCAGGGGAAACTGAAGCTTTCTTT. Its protein is CASSSPRAGETEAFF.

This clone was seen more than once but under ten times. The chain carries TRBV7-2 and TRBJ1-2; weak D call: TRBD1 (6 bases). V gave up 1 base and J gave up 7 bases, with 16 bases separating them. The germline V gene encodes CDR1 SGHTA and CDR2 FQGNSA. This CDR3 has 15 amino acids. This CDR3 is CASSLGAGGGAGYTF. The CDR3 DNA is TGTGCCAGCAGCTTAGGAGCGGGGGGCGGGGCTGGCTACACCTTC.